This entry features one TCR beta chain sequence. The CDR3 consists of 12 residues. In germline, CDR1 is MDHEN, CDR2 SYDVKM. Trimming cost V 3 bases and J 4 bases, with 4 bases left between them. The sample comes from a study of shared T cell receptors in the human thymus. The repertoire was sequenced with immunoSEQ multiplex PCR; TCRdb's copy has only in-frame clones and lacks some. This sample has about 660,000 clones; over 75% occur once, and the top ten carry more than 0.009%. This sample also appeared in a second study, on human thymus T cells. Per that study: Thymic tissue was derived from resections collected during corrective heart surgery. Related work found strong thymic repertoire overlap between unrelated individuals.

The chain is built from TRBV28 and TRBJ1-5, with D uncertain. The receptor comes from a boy in the first two years of life with a congenital heart defect. The sequenced material came from thymocytes. The CDR3 coding sequence is TGTGCCAGCAGTTTGAGGAATCAGCCCCAGCATTTT. Translated, it gives CASSLRNQPQHF.